The text below deals with one TCR beta chain. Its cognate antigen is unknown. An oligonucleotide containing a UMI was ligated to the 3' end of TCR cDNA. Adult healthy volunteers gave 2.5 ml peripheral blood for whole-blood RNA. Reverse transcription used DNase-treated unsorted total RNA, aiming for roughly 1 to 1,100 ng. Ligated cDNA underwent four rounds of PCR with nested alpha and beta constant region primers and SP2. For blood and skin samples, reverse transcription used TCR alpha and beta constant primers. TCRdb reprocessed the 5' RACE reads via MiXCR and lists one record per CDR3 protein. The sample lists about 62,000 distinct CDR3 sequences; less than 10% were seen once. These data belong to a study of naive and memory T cell subsets. Study outcomes and limitations: Potentially, T cell activation and differentiation skew this RNA-based measurement.

CDR1 is SGHDN, CDR2 FVKESK, per germline. The CDR3 runs to 13 residues. The V and J ends lost 4 bases and 7 bases respectively, with 10 bases between them. The TCR originated in a female donor in good health. This rearrangement joins TRBV14 to TRBJ1-4; no clear D gene. In nucleotides, the CDR3 is TGTGCCAGCAGCCGGTATCAGACTGAAAAACTGTTTTTT. Protein: CASSRYQTEKLFF.